These T cell receptor beta chains were read from a single sample in a study of early T cells in non-severe SARS-CoV-2 infection. TCRdb called the 5' RACE reads again in MiXCR, with one record for every CDR3 protein. The sample gives 35,000 to 50,000 distinct CDR3 sequences, 4.5% to 7% of which show up once; about 4.7% is in the top ten. Source: whole blood, taken at baseline. Receptors were obtained from an adult who was a healthcare worker with PCR-confirmed SARS-CoV-2 infection or an uninfected control (not recorded which). The CDR3 runs from the conserved cysteine through the conserved F or W. D genes are given only for firm matches. Clone size is stated in some rows and not others, as once, few, many or a class when expanded.

d_call: TRBD1
j_call: TRBJ1-2
v_call: TRBV12-3/TRBV12-4
clone_size: many
cdr3_nt: TGTGCCAGCAGTTCCGGGACAGGGGGCGCTTTTGGCTACACCTTC
cdr3_aa: CASSSGTGGAFGYTF

d_call: TRBD1
j_call: TRBJ1-1
v_call: TRBV4-1
clone_size: many
cdr3_nt: TGCGCCAGCAGCTCCGGGGACAGGGGGACGCTGGCTGAAGCTTTCTTT
cdr3_aa: CASSSGDRGTLAEAFF

d_call: TRBD1
j_call: TRBJ1-2
v_call: TRBV20-1
clone_size: many
cdr3_nt: TGCAGTGCTAGGGGAAGGGGACAGTCCTATGGCTACACCTTC
cdr3_aa: CSARGRGQSYGYTF

d_call: -
j_call: TRBJ2-1
v_call: TRBV24-1
clone_size: many
cdr3_nt: TGTGCCACCAGTGATCCCCAGGGATTCAGTGAGCAGTTCTTC
cdr3_aa: CATSDPQGFSEQFF

d_call: TRBD2
j_call: TRBJ2-5
v_call: TRBV7-3
clone_size: many
cdr3_nt: TGTGCCAGCAGGAGGACTAGCGGACAAGAGACCCAGTACTTC
cdr3_aa: CASRRTSGQETQYF

d_call: -
j_call: TRBJ1-5
v_call: TRBV20-1
clone_size: -
cdr3_nt: TGCAGTGCTAGTCGAGACACTCATCAGCCCCAGCATTTT
cdr3_aa: CSASRDTHQPQHF

d_call: -
j_call: TRBJ1-4
v_call: TRBV6-5
clone_size: many
cdr3_nt: TGTGCCAGCAGTTATGGGTTAAGTGAAAAACTGTTTTTT
cdr3_aa: CASSYGLSEKLFF

d_call: -
j_call: TRBJ1-1
v_call: TRBV6-1
clone_size: many
cdr3_nt: TGTGCCAGCATTCTTTTCGGGACCAGAAACACTGAAGCTTTCTTT
cdr3_aa: CASILFGTRNTEAFF

d_call: -
j_call: TRBJ2-1
v_call: TRBV2
clone_size: many
cdr3_nt: TGTGCCAGCAAGAGCCCAGGTGGCTACAATGAGCAGTTCTTC
cdr3_aa: CASKSPGGYNEQFF

d_call: -
j_call: TRBJ2-3
v_call: TRBV29-1
clone_size: medium-sized
cdr3_nt: TGCAGCGTTGGCGGCTGGGGAGATACGCAGTATTTT
cdr3_aa: CSVGGWGDTQYF

d_call: TRBD2
j_call: TRBJ2-2
v_call: TRBV7-6
clone_size: many
cdr3_nt: TGTGCCAGCAGGACTAGCGGGGGCGCTGCCGGGGAGCTGTTTTTT
cdr3_aa: CASRTSGGAAGELFF

d_call: TRBD2
j_call: TRBJ2-3
v_call: TRBV20-1
clone_size: many
cdr3_nt: TGCAGTGCGACGACTAGCGGGCCCGGCACAGATACGCAGTATTTT
cdr3_aa: CSATTSGPGTDTQYF

d_call: TRBD2
j_call: TRBJ2-3
v_call: TRBV12-3/TRBV12-4
clone_size: many
cdr3_nt: TGTGCCAGCAGTTTAATGCGGGGGGGAGTTGCAGATACGCAGTATTTT
cdr3_aa: CASSLMRGGVADTQYF

d_call: -
j_call: TRBJ1-1
v_call: TRBV10-3
clone_size: many
cdr3_nt: TGTGCCATCAGGGGGGACGGCACTGAAGCTTTCTTT
cdr3_aa: CAIRGDGTEAFF

d_call: -
j_call: TRBJ2-2
v_call: TRBV7-2
clone_size: many
cdr3_nt: TGTGCCAGCAGACGCGCGGGTGGCGGGGAGCTGTTTTTT
cdr3_aa: CASRRAGGGELFF

d_call: TRBD1
j_call: TRBJ2-5
v_call: TRBV6-6
clone_size: once
cdr3_nt: TGTGCCAGCAGCTCCACACAGGGGATAGGAGAGACCCAGTACTTC
cdr3_aa: CASSSTQGIGETQYF

d_call: -
j_call: TRBJ2-3
v_call: TRBV5-1
clone_size: -
cdr3_nt: TGCGCCAGCAGCTTTAGACTGTCAGATACGCAGTATTTT
cdr3_aa: CASSFRLSDTQYF

d_call: -
j_call: TRBJ2-1
v_call: TRBV6-1
clone_size: many
cdr3_nt: TGTGCCAGCAGGCTGAGGGGAGATGAGCAGTTCTTC
cdr3_aa: CASRLRGDEQFF

d_call: -
j_call: TRBJ1-1
v_call: TRBV20-1
clone_size: many
cdr3_nt: TGCAGTGCTAGAGTTAAAGGGGGGAACACTGAAGCTTTCTTT
cdr3_aa: CSARVKGGNTEAFF

d_call: -
j_call: TRBJ2-1
v_call: TRBV3-1
clone_size: many
cdr3_nt: TGTGCCAGCAGCCAAGGTGGAGGGCGCGGGAATGAGCAGTTCTTC
cdr3_aa: CASSQGGGRGNEQFF

d_call: TRBD2
j_call: TRBJ2-7
v_call: TRBV3-1
clone_size: many
cdr3_nt: TGTGCCAGCAGCCCAAGCGGGAGTTACGAGCAGTACTTC
cdr3_aa: CASSPSGSYEQYF

d_call: TRBD2
j_call: TRBJ2-7
v_call: TRBV12-5
clone_size: many
cdr3_nt: TGTGCTAGTGGTTTGGGGACTAGCTGGCTCAACGAGCAGTACTTC
cdr3_aa: CASGLGTSWLNEQYF

d_call: -
j_call: TRBJ2-5
v_call: TRBV5-1
clone_size: few
cdr3_nt: TGCGCCAGCAGCCACGGACAGCAAGAGACCCAGTACTTC
cdr3_aa: CASSHGQQETQYF

d_call: -
j_call: TRBJ2-2
v_call: TRBV5-1
clone_size: -
cdr3_nt: TGCGCCAGCAGCTTCGGTGCCGCGAACACCGGGGAGCTGTTTTTT
cdr3_aa: CASSFGAANTGELFF

d_call: -
j_call: TRBJ1-1
v_call: TRBV6-5
clone_size: many
cdr3_nt: TGTGCCAGCAGTTTAAGGTCGGGGACATCGAACACTGAAGCTTTCTTT
cdr3_aa: CASSLRSGTSNTEAFF

d_call: TRBD1
j_call: TRBJ1-6
v_call: TRBV12-3/TRBV12-4
clone_size: many
cdr3_nt: TGTGCCAGCAGCCGGACAGGGGGGACTTCACCCCTCCACTTT
cdr3_aa: CASSRTGGTSPLHF

d_call: -
j_call: TRBJ1-1
v_call: TRBV7-9
clone_size: few
cdr3_nt: TGTGCCAGCAGCTTAGAAGCGGGGGGGACTGAAGCTTTCTTT
cdr3_aa: CASSLEAGGTEAFF